These 24 T cell receptor beta chains came from one sample sequenced in a study of blood T cell repertoires in COVID-19. The protocol was immunoSEQ multiplex PCR, while the TCRdb copy is restricted to in-frame clones and leaves out a portion. The table includes fewer than 250,000 clones, over 90% detected once. Material: peripheral blood. These receptors were taken from a man aged 25 to 40 with COVID-19, enrolled during active disease.

The chain has TRBV18 and TRBJ2-1; D perhaps matches TRBD1 (6 bases). CDR3 length: 14 residues. Germline values: CDR1 KGHSH, CDR2 LQKENI. The ends were cut back, 3 bases at V and 8 bases at J, with 14 bases in the middle. The CDR3 is CASSPVNRVHEQFF. CDR3 nucleotides: TGTGCCAGCTCACCCGTAAACAGGGTCCATGAGCAGTTCTTC. Drawing the rest from reference TRBV18 and TRBJ2-1, the complete variable domain is NAGVMQNPRHLVRRRGQEARLRCSPMKGHSHVYWYRQLPEEGLKFMVYLQKENIIDESGMPKERFSAEFPKEGPSILRIQQVVRGDSAAYFCASSPVNRVHEQFFGPGTRLTVL.

The chain is built from TRBV2 and TRBJ2-2; 8 bases align to TRBD2. The V gene's germline CDR1 is SNHLY and CDR2 FYNNEI. Trimming cost V 7 bases and J 3 bases; bases outside gene matches: 10. The CDR3 runs to 16 residues. CDR3 protein: CASKRLWRGDTGELFF. The CDR3 coding sequence is TGTGCCAGCAAGAGGTTATGGCGGGGGGACACCGGGGAGCTGTTTTTT.

The chain has TRBV5-1 and TRBJ2-2; 9 nucleotides match TRBD1. Germline CDR1 is SGHRS and CDR2 is YFSETQ. This CDR3 comprises 15 residues. The J segment lost 3 bases and the V segment lost 5 bases, leaving 5 bases of the junction unmatched. CDR3 amino acids: CASRQGAGDTGELFF. CDR3 nucleotides: TGCGCCAGCAGACAGGGGGCAGGGGACACCGGGGAGCTGTTTTTT.

V and J are TRBV13 and TRBJ2-2; D possibly corresponds to TRBD1 (5 bases). Trimming took off 5 bases at V and 5 bases at J, with 12 bases between the two ends. The CDR3 length is 14 residues. The germline gives CDR1 PRHDT, CDR2 FYEKMQ (reference sequence). CDR3 residues: CASSLPQGTGELFF. The DNA of the CDR3 is TGTGCCAGCAGCCTCCCTCAGGGTACCGGGGAGCTGTTTTTT.

The rearrangement links TRBV9 to TRBJ1-3, with TRBD1 as a possible D gene (5 bases). CDR3 size: 17 residues. V gave up 0 bases and J gave up 2 bases, with 15 bases separating them. Germline values: CDR1 SGDLS, CDR2 YYNGEE. For the CDR3, the DNA is TGTGCCAGCAGCGTAGGGGGTAGGGGTCAGGCTGGAAACACCATATATTTT. Amino acid sequence: CASSVGGRGQAGNTIYF.

The chain recombines TRBV11-2 with TRBJ1-5; a possible D gene is TRBD1 (6 bases). The CDR3 length is 14 residues. The ends were cut back, 5 bases at V and 7 bases at J, with 15 bases in the middle. The V gene's germline CDR1 is SGHAT and CDR2 FQNNGV. The CDR3 reads CASSRNHRVQPQHF. CDR3 DNA sequence: TGTGCCAGCAGCCGAAACCACAGGGTCCAGCCCCAGCATTTT.

This chain joins TRBV7-6 and TRBJ2-1, with 7 bases aligning to TRBD2. Germline lookup yields CDR1 SGHVS and CDR2 FNYEAQ. The CDR3 runs 17 residues. V lost 3 bases to trimming and J lost 1 base; unmatched junction nucleotides: 9. DNA for the CDR3: TGTGCCAGCAGCTTGGGGTTAGGGCGGGGGTCCTACAATGAGCAGTTCTTC. It yields the protein CASSLGLGRGSYNEQFF.

The chain has TRBV10-3 and TRBJ1-5; 9 bases fit TRBD1. Germline V CDR1 and CDR2: ENHRY, SYGVKD. The CDR3 has 16 residues. The junction had 8 bases not matched to a gene; V was cut back by 5 bases and J by 3 bases. The CDR3 loop is CAISNATGGYNQPQHF. The CDR3 DNA reads TGTGCCATCAGTAACGCTACAGGGGGCTACAATCAGCCCCAGCATTTT.

This sequence joins TRBV12-5 and TRBJ2-3; D call uncertain. CDR3 length: 17 residues. CDR1 is LGHNT, CDR2 FRNRAP, per germline. V lost 0 bases to trimming and J lost 4 bases, with 17 bases between them. The CDR3 DNA is TGTGCTAGTGGTTTGGTACTTGTCGAACCGCCACCAGATACGCAGTATTTT. It specifies CASGLVLVEPPPDTQYF.

V and J are TRBV27 and TRBJ1-5, with D uncertain. CDR1 is MNHEY, CDR2 SMNVEV, per germline (reference sequence). Trimming pared 7 bases from V and 0 bases from J, leaving 10 bases between. The CDR3 is 14 residues long. CDR3 DNA sequence: TGTGCCAGCAAGGTCGACTATAGCAATCAGCCCCAGCATTTT. It encodes CASKVDYSNQPQHF.

The CDR3 sequence: CASKAASGSVGYNSPLHF. DNA for the CDR3: TGTGCCAGCAAAGCAGCGTCGGGGTCGGTGGGCTATAATTCACCCCTCCACTTT. This sequence joins TRBV7-2 and TRBJ1-6, with D uncertain. The CDR3 length is 18 residues. The germline V and J ends were trimmed by 7 bases and 3 bases, with 22 bases remaining between them. In germline, CDR1 is SGHTA, CDR2 FQGNSA.

The genes are TRBV5-1 and TRBJ2-1; D uncertain. Germline CDR1 reads SGHRS; CDR2 reads YFSETQ. The CDR3 is 15 residues long. The V gene lost 2 bases and the J gene lost 2 bases, with 11 bases spanning the gap. CDR3 DNA sequence: TGCGCCAGCAGCTTAAGTCGGTTGACCTACAATGAGCAGTTCTTC. It yields the protein CASSLSRLTYNEQFF.

The gene calls are TRBV25-1 and TRBJ1-2, with D maybe TRBD1 (6 bases). Per the germline V gene, CDR1 is MGHDK and CDR2 is SYGVNS. The CDR3 contains 15 residues. V was pared by 5 bases and J by 5 bases, with 18 bases between. This CDR3 is CASSPQTGSGYGYTF. In nucleotides, the CDR3 is TGTGCCAGCAGTCCTCAGACAGGTTCGGGGTATGGCTACACCTTC.

This chain joins TRBV6-5 and TRBJ1-6; 7 nucleotides line up with TRBD1. The J segment lost 7 bases and the V segment lost 4 bases, leaving 4 bases of the junction unmatched. This CDR3 is built from 14 residues. CDR1 and CDR2 (germline): MNHEY, SVGAGI. CDR3 coding DNA: TGTGCCAGCAGTTCCACAGGGGACAATTCACCCCTCCACTTT. Encoded protein: CASSSTGDNSPLHF.

The rearrangement links TRBV12-3 or TRBV12-4 to TRBJ1-1; D is perhaps TRBD1 (6 bases). V lost 7 bases to trimming and J lost 8 bases, with 17 bases between them. The CDR3 totals 13 residues. CDR3 loop: CASTTPGQKEAFF. The DNA of the CDR3 is TGTGCCAGCACCACCCCCGGACAGAAAGAAGCTTTCTTT.

The rearrangement joins TRBV27 to TRBJ1-1; the match to TRBD1 covers 8 bases. This CDR3 region has 15 residues. The junction had 5 bases not matched to a gene; V was cut back by 4 bases and J by 1 base. CDR1 and CDR2 (germline): MNHEY, SMNVEV (reference sequence). The CDR3 spells CASSYSGTGNTEAFF. The CDR3 nucleotides read TGTGCCAGCAGTTACTCCGGGACAGGGAACACTGAAGCTTTCTTT.

The CDR3 region is CASSLAGQGVGNQPQHF. CDR3 sequence (DNA): TGTGCCAGCAGCTTAGCGGGGCAGGGTGTTGGCAATCAGCCCCAGCATTTT. The chain uses TRBV7-2 and TRBJ1-5; tentatively, D is TRBD1 (5 bases). CDR3 length equals 17 residues. Trimming took 0 bases from V and 2 from J, leaving 14 bases between them. Germline CDR1 and CDR2: SGHTA and FQGNSA.

This sequence joins TRBV3-1 (or the pseudogene TRBV3-2) and TRBJ2-7; D perhaps matches TRBD1 (6 bases). CDR1 and CDR2 from the germline V gene are LGHDT and YNNKEL (reference sequence). Trimming took off 3 bases at V and 5 bases at J, with 11 bases between the two ends. The CDR3 loop spans 13 amino acids. CDR3 region: CASSHQGSNEQYF. The CDR3, as DNA: TGTGCCAGCAGCCATCAGGGGAGTAACGAGCAGTACTTC.

This sequence joins TRBV5-1 and TRBJ1-1; 10 nucleotides match TRBD1. The V and J ends lost 5 bases and 1 base, in that order; junction bases with no gene match: 5. The CDR3 contains 15 residues. Germline V gives CDR1 SGHRS, CDR2 YFSETQ. CDR3 nucleotide sequence: TGCGCCAGCAGAGGGACAGGGGACCAGAACACTGAAGCTTTCTTT. It specifies CASRGTGDQNTEAFF.

The V and J genes are TRBV6-5 and TRBJ2-2; 10 nucleotides line up with TRBD1. This CDR3 is 15 amino acids long. Germline V gives CDR1 MNHEY, CDR2 SVGAGI. V trimming: 5 bases; J trimming: 7 bases; junction bases outside the gene matches: 7. The CDR3, as DNA: TGTGCCAGCAGTCGAAGGACAGGGGGAGGCGGGGAGCTGTTTTTT. Amino acid sequence: CASSRRTGGGGELFF.

This chain uses TRBV9 with TRBJ1-2, with D tentatively TRBD1 (6 bases). Germline CDR1 reads SGDLS; CDR2 reads YYNGEE. The CDR3 runs 17 residues. The V end lost 1 base, the J end lost 4 bases, and 20 bases lay between the germline ends. The CDR3 sequence: CASSVTPQGSISYGYTF. As DNA, the CDR3 is TGTGCCAGCAGCGTAACCCCGCAGGGGTCAATTAGCTATGGCTACACCTTC.

J is TRBJ1-2 and V is TRBV2; 10 bases fit TRBD1. CDR3 length equals 15 residues. Germline V CDR1 and CDR2: SNHLY, FYNNEI. The trim removed 4 bases at V and 3 bases at J, leaving 5 bases unmatched. The CDR3 is CASSADRGRYYGYTF. CDR3 coding DNA: TGTGCCAGCAGTGCCGACAGGGGGCGGTACTATGGCTACACCTTC.

This chain joins TRBV5-1 and TRBJ1-2; 11 nucleotides agree with TRBD1. Unmatched junction bases numbered 9, after V lost 4 bases and J lost 7 bases. Germline loops: CDR1 SGHRS, CDR2 YFSETQ. There are 15 residues in the CDR3. The CDR3 nucleotides are TGCGCCAGCAGCCGAACCGGGACAGGGGGTTTTGGCTACACCTTC. This translates into CASSRTGTGGFGYTF.

This chain connects TRBV4-1 to TRBJ2-2, with TRBD2 matching over 7 bases. Per germline, CDR1 MGHRA and CDR2 YSYEKL. The CDR3 loop spans 14 amino acids. J was trimmed by 5 bases and V by 1 base; bases with no gene match: 1. The CDR3 spells CASSQGGGTGELFF. CDR3 bases: TGCGCCAGCAGCCAAGGGGGAGGGACCGGGGAGCTGTTTTTT.